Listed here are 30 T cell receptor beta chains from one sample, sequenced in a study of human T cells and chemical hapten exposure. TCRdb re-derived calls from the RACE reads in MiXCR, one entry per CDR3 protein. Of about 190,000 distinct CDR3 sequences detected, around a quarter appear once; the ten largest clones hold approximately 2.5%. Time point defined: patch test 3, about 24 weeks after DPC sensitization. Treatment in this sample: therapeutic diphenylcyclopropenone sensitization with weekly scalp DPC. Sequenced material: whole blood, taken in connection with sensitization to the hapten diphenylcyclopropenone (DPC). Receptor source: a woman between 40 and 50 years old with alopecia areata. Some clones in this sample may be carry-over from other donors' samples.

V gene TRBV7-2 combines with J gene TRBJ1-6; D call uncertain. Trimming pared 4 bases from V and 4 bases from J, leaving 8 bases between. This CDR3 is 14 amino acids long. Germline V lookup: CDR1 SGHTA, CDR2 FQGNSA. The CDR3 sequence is CASSYGNYNSPLHF. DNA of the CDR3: TGTGCCAGCAGCTACGGGAATTATAATTCACCCCTCCACTTT.

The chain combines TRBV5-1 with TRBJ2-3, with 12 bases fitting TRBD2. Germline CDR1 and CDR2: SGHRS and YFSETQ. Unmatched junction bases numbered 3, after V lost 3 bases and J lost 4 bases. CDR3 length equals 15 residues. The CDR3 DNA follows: TGCGCCAGCAGCTCGACTAGCGGGAGCCCAGATACGCAGTATTTT. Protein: CASSSTSGSPDTQYF.

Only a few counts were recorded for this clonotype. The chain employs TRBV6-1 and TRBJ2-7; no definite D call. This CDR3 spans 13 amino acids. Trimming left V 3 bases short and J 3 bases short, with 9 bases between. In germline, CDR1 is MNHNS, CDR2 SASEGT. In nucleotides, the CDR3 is TGTGCCAGCAGTGAGGGGATTAGCTACGAGCAGTACTTC. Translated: CASSEGISYEQYF.

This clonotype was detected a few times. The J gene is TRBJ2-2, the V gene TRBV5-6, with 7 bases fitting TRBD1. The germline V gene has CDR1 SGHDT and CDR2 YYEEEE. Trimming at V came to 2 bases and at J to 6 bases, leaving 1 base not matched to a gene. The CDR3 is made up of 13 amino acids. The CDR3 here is CASSLQGSGELFF. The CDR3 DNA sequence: TGTGCCAGCAGCTTACAGGGGTCCGGGGAGCTGTTTTTT. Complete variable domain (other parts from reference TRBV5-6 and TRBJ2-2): DAGVTQSPTHLIKTRGQQVTLRCSPKSGHDTVSWYQQALGQGPQFIFQYYEEEERQRGNFPDRFSGHQFPNYSSELNVNALLLGDSALYLCASSLQGSGELFFGEGSRLTVL.

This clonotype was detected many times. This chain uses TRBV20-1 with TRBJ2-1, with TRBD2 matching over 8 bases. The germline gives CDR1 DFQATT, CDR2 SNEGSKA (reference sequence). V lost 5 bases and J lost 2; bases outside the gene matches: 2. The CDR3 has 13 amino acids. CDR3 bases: TGCAGTGCTGGGGGACTAGCCTACAATGAGCAGTTCTTC. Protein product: CSAGGLAYNEQFF.

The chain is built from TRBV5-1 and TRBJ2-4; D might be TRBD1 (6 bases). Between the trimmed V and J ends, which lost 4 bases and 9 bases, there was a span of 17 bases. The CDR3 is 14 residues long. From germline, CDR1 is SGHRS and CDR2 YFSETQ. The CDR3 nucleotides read TGCGCCAGCAGCGGGGGTGCAGGGGAAGGCATTCAGTACTTC. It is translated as CASSGGAGEGIQYF.

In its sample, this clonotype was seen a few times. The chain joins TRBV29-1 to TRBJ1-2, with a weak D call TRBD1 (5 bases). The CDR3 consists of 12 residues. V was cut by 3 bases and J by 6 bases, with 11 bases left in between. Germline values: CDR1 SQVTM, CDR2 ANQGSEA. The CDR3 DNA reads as TGCAGCGTTGATAGCCGGGGCGATGGCTACACCTTC. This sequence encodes CSVDSRGDGYTF.

The CDR3 region is CASSGLAGVADTQYF. The CDR3 region has the DNA TGTGCCAGCAGCGGACTAGCGGGAGTGGCAGATACGCAGTATTTT. The rearrangement joins TRBV5-5 to TRBJ2-3, with 13 bases fitting TRBD2. Germline values: CDR1 SGHKS, CDR2 YYEKEE (reference sequence). J gave up 4 bases and V 4 bases, and 3 bases lay outside the gene matches. The CDR3 length is 15 residues. The whole variable domain, filled in from reference TRBV5-5 and TRBJ2-3, reads DAGVTQSPTHLIKTRGQQVTLRCSPISGHKSVSWYQQVLGQGPQFIFQYYEKEERGRGNFPDRFSARQFPNYSSELNVNALLLGDSALYLCASSGLAGVADTQYFGPGTRLTVL.

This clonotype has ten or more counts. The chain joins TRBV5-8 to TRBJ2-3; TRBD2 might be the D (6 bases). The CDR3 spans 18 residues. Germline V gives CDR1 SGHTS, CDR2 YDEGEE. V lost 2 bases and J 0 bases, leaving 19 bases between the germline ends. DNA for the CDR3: TGTGCCAGCAGCTTTAGCGGAACAGCTGAATCTAGCACAGATACGCAGTATTTT. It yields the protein CASSFSGTAESSTDTQYF.

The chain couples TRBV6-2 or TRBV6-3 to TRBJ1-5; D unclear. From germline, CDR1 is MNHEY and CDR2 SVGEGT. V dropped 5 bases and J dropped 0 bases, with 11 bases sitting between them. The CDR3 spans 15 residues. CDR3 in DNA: TGTGCCAGCAGTCGAACCAGAGTTAGCAATCAGCCCCAGCATTTT. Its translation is CASSRTRVSNQPQHF.

CDR3 bases: TGTGCCAGCAGCTTGGCCGTCAGCGGGAGGGCGAATGAGCAGTTCTTC. Translating gives CASSLAVSGRANEQFF. V usage is TRBV5-5 and J usage is TRBJ2-1, with 10 bases matching TRBD2. This CDR3 is 16 amino acids long. Germline V gene sequence: CDR1 SGHKS, CDR2 YYEKEE (reference sequence). Losses at the gene ends were 0 bases for V and 7 bases for J; bases not matched to a gene: 7.

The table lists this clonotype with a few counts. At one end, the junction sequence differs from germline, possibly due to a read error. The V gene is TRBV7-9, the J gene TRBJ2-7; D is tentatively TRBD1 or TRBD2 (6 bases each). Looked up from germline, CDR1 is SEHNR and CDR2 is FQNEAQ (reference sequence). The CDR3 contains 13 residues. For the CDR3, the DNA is TGTGCCACCAGCTGGGGGGCCTTCTACGAGCAGTACTTC. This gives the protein CATSWGAFYEQYF.

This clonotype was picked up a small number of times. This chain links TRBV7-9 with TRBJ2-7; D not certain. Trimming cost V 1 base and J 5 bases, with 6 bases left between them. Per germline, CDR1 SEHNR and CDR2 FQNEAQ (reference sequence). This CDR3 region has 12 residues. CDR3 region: CASSLVFDEQYF. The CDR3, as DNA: TGTGCCAGCAGCTTAGTTTTCGACGAGCAGTACTTC.

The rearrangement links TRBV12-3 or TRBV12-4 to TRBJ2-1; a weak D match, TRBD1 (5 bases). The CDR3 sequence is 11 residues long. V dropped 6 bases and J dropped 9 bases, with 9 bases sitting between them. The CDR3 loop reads CASRDNSEQFF. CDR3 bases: TGTGCCAGCAGGGACAATAGTGAGCAGTTCTTC.

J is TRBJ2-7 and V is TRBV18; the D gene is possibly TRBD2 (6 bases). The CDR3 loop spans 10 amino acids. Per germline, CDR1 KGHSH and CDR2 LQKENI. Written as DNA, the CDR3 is TGTGCCAGCTCACCGCGGGATGACGGTGTC. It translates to CASSPRDDGV.

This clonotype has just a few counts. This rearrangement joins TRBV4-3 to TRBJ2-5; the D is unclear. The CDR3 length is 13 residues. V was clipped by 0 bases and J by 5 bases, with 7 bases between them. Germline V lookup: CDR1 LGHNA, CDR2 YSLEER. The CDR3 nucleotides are TGCGCCAGCAGCCAAGACGCCGCGGAGACCCAGTACTTC. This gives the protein CASSQDAAETQYF.

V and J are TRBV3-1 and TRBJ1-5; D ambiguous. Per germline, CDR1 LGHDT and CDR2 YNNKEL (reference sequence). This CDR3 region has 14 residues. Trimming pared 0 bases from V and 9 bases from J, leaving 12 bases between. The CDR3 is CASSQDGFVSPQHF. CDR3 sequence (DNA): TGTGCCAGCAGCCAAGATGGATTTGTTTCGCCCCAGCATTTT.

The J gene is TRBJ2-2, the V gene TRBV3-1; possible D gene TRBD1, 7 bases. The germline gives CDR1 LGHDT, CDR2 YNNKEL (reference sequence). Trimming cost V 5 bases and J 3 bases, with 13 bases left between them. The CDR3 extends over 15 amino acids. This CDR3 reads CASSWGDRYTGELFF. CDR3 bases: TGTGCCAGCAGCTGGGGGGACAGATACACCGGGGAGCTGTTTTTT.

DNA for the CDR3: TGTGCCAGCAGCCCCCCAGGGCTGACGGGATATGGCTACACCTTC. This sequence encodes CASSPPGLTGYGYTF. This rearrangement joins TRBV11-2 to TRBJ1-2; a weak D match, TRBD1 (5 bases). V lost 5 bases and J 5 bases, leaving 18 bases between the germline ends. CDR3 length: 15 amino acids. CDR1 is SGHAT, CDR2 FQNNGV, per germline.

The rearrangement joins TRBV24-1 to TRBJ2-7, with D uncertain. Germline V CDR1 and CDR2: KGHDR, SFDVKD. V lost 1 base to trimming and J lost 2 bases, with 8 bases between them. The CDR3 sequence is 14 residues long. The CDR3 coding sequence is TGTGCCACCAGTGATTTTGGCAGCCCCTACGAGCAGTACTTC. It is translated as CATSDFGSPYEQYF.

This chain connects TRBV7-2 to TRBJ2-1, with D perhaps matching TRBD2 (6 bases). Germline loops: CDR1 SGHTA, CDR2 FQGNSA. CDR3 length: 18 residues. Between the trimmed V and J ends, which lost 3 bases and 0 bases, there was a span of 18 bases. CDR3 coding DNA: TGTGCCAGCAGCTTCGAGATCTTAGCGGCCAGCTCCTACAATGAGCAGTTCTTC. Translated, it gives CASSFEILAASSYNEQFF.

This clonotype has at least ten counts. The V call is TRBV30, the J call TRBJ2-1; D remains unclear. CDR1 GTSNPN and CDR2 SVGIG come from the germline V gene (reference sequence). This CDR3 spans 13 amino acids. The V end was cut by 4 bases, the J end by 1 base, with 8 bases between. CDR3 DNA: TGTGCCTGGAAAGTTGATTCCTACAATGAGCAGTTCTTC. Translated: CAWKVDSYNEQFF.

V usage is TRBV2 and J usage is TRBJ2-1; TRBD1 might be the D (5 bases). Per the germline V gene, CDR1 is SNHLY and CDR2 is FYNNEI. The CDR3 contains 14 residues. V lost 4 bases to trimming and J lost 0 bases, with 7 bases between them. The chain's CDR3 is CASSGTHSYNEQFF. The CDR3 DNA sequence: TGTGCCAGCAGTGGGACACACTCCTACAATGAGCAGTTCTTC.

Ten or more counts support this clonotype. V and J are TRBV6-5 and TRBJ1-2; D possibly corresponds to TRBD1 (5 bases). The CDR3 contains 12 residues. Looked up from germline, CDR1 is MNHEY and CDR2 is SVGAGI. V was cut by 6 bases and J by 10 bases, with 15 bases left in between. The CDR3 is CASRIGTFDYTF. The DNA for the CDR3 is TGTGCCAGCAGAATAGGGACTTTTGACTACACCTTC.

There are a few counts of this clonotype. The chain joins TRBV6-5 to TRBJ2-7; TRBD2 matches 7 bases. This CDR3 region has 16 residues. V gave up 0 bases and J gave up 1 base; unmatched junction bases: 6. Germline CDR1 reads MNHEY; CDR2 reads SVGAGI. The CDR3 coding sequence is TGTGCCAGCAGTTACTCGATTGGCGGGAGTTCCTACGAGCAGTACTTC. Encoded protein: CASSYSIGGSSYEQYF.

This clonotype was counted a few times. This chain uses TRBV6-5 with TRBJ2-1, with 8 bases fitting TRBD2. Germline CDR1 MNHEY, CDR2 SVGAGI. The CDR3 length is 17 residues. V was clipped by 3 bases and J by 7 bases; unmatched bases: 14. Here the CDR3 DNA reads TGTGCCAGCAGTTATAGGCTTTTGGCGGGAGGTGTGAATGAGCAGTTCTTC. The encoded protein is CASSYRLLAGGVNEQFF.

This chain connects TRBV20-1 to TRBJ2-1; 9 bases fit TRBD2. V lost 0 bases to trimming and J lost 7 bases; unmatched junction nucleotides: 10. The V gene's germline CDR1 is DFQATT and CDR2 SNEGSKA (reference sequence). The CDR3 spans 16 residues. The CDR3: CSARDLAGRAVNEQFF. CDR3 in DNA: TGCAGTGCTAGAGATCTAGCGGGGAGGGCCGTAAATGAGCAGTTCTTC.

The CDR3 coding sequence is TGCAGCGTTGACAAAGCGGGAGGTTACACAGATACGCAGTATTTT. It specifies CSVDKAGGYTDTQYF. The chain has TRBV29-1 and TRBJ2-3; 9 bases map to TRBD2. Looked up from germline, CDR1 is SQVTM and CDR2 is ANQGSEA. The V gene end was trimmed by 3 bases and the J gene end by 2 bases; junction bases not matched to a gene: 6. The CDR3 extends over 15 amino acids.

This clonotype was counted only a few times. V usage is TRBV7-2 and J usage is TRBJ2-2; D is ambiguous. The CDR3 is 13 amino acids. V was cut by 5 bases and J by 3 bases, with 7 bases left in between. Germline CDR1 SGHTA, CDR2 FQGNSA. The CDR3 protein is CASSPPYTGELFF. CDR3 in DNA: TGTGCCAGCAGCCCCCCCTACACCGGGGAGCTGTTTTTT.

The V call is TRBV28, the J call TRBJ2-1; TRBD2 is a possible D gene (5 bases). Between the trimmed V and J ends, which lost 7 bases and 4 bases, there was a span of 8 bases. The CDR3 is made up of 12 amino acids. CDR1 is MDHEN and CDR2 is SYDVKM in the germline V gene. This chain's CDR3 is CASMGRYNEQFF. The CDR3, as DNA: TGTGCCAGCATGGGGAGATACAATGAGCAGTTCTTC.